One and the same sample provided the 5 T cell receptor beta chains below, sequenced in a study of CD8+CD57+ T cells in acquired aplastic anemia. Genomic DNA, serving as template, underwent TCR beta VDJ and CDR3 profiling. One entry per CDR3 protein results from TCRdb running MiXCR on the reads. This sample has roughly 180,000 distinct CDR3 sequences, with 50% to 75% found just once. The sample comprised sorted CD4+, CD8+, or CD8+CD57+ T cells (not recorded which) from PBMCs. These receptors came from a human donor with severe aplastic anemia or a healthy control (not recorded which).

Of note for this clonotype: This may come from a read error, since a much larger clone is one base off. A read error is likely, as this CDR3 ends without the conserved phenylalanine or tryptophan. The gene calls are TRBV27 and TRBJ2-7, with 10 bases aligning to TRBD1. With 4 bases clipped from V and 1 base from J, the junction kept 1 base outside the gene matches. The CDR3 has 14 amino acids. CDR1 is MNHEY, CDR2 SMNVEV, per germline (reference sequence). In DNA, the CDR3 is TGTGCCAGCAGTTGGACAGGGGGATCCTACGAGCAGTACCTC. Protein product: CASSWTGGSYEQYL.

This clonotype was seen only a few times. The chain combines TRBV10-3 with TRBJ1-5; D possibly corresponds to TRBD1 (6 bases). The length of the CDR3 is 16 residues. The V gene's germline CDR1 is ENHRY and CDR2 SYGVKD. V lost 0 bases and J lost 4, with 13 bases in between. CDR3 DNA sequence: TGTGCCATCAGTGAGTCTGGGGGGGCGGTGAATCAGCCCCAGCATTTT. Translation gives CAISESGGAVNQPQHF.

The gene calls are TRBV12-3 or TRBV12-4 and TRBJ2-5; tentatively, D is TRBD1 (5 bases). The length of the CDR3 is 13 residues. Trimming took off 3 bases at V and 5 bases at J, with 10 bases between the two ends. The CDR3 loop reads CASSFGQAETQYF. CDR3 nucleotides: TGTGCCAGCAGTTTTGGACAAGCCGAGACCCAGTACTTC.

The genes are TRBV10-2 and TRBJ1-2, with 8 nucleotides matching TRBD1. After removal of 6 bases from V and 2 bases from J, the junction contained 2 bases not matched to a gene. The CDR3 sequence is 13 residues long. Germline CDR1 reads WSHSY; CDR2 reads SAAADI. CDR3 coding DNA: TGCGCCAGCAGCGGGACAGGCAACTATGGCTACACCTTC. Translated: CASSGTGNYGYTF.

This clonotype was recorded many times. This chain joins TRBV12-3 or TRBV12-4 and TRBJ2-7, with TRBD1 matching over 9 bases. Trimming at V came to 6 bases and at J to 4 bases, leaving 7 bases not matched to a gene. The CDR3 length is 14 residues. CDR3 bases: TGTGCCAGCAGCCCGGACAGGGGTGTGTACGAGCAGTACTTC. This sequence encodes CASSPDRGVYEQYF.